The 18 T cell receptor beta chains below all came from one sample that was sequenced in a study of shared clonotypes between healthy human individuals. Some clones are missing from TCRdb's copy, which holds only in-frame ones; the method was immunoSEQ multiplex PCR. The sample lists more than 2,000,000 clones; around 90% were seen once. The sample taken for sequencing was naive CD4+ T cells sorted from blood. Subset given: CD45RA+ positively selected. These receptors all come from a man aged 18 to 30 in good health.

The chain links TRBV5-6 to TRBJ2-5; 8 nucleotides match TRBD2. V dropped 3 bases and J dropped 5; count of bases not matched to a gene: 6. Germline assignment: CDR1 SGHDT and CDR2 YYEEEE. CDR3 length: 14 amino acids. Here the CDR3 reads CASSSVTSAETQYF. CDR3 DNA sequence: TGTGCCAGCAGCTCGGTGACTAGCGCGGAGACCCAGTACTTC. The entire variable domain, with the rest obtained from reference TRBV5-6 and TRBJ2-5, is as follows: DAGVTQSPTHLIKTRGQQVTLRCSPKSGHDTVSWYQQALGQGPQFIFQYYEEEERQRGNFPDRFSGHQFPNYSSELNVNALLLGDSALYLCASSSVTSAETQYFGPGTRLLVL.

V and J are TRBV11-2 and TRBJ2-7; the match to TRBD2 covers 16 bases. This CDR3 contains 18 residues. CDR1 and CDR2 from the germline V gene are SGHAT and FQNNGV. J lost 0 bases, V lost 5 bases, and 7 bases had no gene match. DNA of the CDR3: TGTGCCAGCAGCGCGTACGGGACTAGCGGGGGGGTCTCCTACGAGCAGTACTTC. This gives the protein CASSAYGTSGGVSYEQYF.

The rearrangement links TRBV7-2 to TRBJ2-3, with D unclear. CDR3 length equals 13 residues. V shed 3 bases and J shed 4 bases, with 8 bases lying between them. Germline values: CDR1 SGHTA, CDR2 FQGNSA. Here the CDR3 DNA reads TGTGCCAGCAGCTTCGGCGAGGCAGATACGCAGTATTTT. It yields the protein CASSFGEADTQYF.

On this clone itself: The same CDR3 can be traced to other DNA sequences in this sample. CDR3 DNA sequence: TGCGCCAGCAGCTTAGGACTAGCGGGATCCTACAATGAGCAGTTCTTC. As protein: CASSLGLAGSYNEQFF. The J gene is TRBJ2-1, the V gene TRBV5-1, with 12 bases that match TRBD2. CDR3 size: 16 residues. Germline lookup yields CDR1 SGHRS and CDR2 YFSETQ. Trimming removed 2 bases from V and 1 base from J; junction bases left unmatched: 1. Together with reference TRBV5-1 and TRBJ2-1, the CDR3 gives the full variable domain: KAGVTQTPRYLIKTRGQQVTLSCSPISGHRSVSWYQQTPGQGLQFLFEYFSETQRNKGNFPGRFSGRQFSNSRSEMNVSTLELGDSALYLCASSLGLAGSYNEQFFGPGTRLTVL.

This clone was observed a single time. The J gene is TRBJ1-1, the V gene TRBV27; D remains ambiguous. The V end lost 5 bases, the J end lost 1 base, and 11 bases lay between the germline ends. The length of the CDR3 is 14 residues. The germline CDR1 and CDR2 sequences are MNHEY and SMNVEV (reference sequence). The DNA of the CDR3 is TGTGCCAGCAGTCCGGGTCCAGAGAACACTGAAGCTTTCTTT. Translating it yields CASSPGPENTEAFF.

CDR3 DNA: TGTGCCAGCTCACCACAGACAGGCGGTACCAAAAACATTCAGTACTTC. It encodes CASSPQTGGTKNIQYF. V and J are TRBV18 and TRBJ2-4, with D possibly matching TRBD1 (6 bases). The CDR3 loop spans 16 amino acids. V lost 1 base, J lost 2 bases, and 12 bases lay in between. Germline CDR1 is KGHSH and CDR2 is LQKENI.

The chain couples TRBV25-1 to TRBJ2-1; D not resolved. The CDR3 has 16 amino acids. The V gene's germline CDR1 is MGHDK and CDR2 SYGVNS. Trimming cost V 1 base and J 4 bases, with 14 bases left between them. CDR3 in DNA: TGTGCCAGCAGTGAATCAGGCGGTGTGGGATACAATGAGCAGTTCTTC. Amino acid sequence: CASSESGGVGYNEQFF.

The chain's CDR3 is CASSVGGRGSTEAFF. Written as DNA, the CDR3 is TGTGCCAGCAGCGTAGGAGGGAGGGGTTCAACTGAAGCTTTCTTT. V gene TRBV9 combines with J gene TRBJ1-1; tentatively, D is TRBD1 (5 bases). With 0 bases removed from V and 5 bases from J, the gap between germline ends came to 14 bases. Germline V gene data show CDR1 as SGDLS and CDR2 as YYNGEE. The length of the CDR3 is 15 residues.

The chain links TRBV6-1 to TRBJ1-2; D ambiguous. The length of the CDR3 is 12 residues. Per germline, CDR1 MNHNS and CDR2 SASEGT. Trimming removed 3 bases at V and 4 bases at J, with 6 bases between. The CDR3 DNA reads TGTGCCAGCAGTGATCAGGCCTATGGCTACACCTTC. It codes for CASSDQAYGYTF.

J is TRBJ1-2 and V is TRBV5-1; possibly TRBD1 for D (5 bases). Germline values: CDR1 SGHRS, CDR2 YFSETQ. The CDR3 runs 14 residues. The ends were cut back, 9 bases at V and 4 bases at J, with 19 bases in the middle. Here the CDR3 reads CATSNQAGGYGYTF. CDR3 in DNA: TGCGCCACCAGTAACCAGGCTGGGGGCTATGGCTACACCTTC.

The CDR3 reads CASRTDRGRLGNTEAFF. Here the CDR3 DNA reads TGTGCAAGTCGCACGGACAGGGGGCGACTGGGCAACACTGAAGCTTTCTTT. The chain uses TRBV12-2 and TRBJ1-1; TRBD1 is taken as the D call from the table, unchecked against the DNA. TRBV12-2 constitutes a pseudogene. The CDR3 spans 17 residues.

CDR3 amino acids: CASTFSRGQKLFF. The CDR3 DNA is TGTGCCAGCACCTTCTCCAGGGGCCAAAAACTGTTTTTT. The genes are TRBV11-2 and TRBJ1-4; a weak D match, TRBD1 (6 bases). The CDR3 runs to 13 residues. CDR1 and CDR2 (germline): SGHAT, FQNNGV. With 7 bases removed from V and 9 bases from J, the gap between germline ends came to 15 bases.

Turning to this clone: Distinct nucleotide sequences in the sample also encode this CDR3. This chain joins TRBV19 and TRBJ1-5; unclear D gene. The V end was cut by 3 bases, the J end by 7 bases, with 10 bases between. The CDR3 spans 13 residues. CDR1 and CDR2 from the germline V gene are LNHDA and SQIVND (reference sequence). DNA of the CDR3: TGTGCCAGTAGTATCGAGGTGACACAGCCCCAGCATTTT. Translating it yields CASSIEVTQPQHF.

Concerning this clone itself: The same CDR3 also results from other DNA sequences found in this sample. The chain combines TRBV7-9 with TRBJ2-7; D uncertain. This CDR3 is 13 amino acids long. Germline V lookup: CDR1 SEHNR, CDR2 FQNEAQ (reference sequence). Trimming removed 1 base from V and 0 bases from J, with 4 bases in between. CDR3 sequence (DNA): TGTGCCAGCAGCTTAGGGGTCTCCTACGAGCAGTACTTC. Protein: CASSLGVSYEQYF.

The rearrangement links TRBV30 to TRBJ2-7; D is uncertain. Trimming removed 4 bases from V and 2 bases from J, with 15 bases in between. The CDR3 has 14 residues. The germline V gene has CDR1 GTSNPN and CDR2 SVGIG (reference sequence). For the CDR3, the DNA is TGTGCCTGGATCGGATCCCATAGGGCCTACGAGCAGTACTTC. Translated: CAWIGSHRAYEQYF.

The CDR3 spells CASSPVPGQGRTTYEQYF. In nucleotides, the CDR3 is TGTGCCAGCTCACCAGTCCCGGGACAGGGACGGACGACCTACGAGCAGTACTTC. V usage is TRBV18 and J usage is TRBJ2-7, with 9 bases fitting TRBD1. The V gene end was trimmed by 2 bases and the J gene end by 2 bases; junction bases not matched to a gene: 13. Germline assignment: CDR1 KGHSH and CDR2 LQKENI. This CDR3 comprises 18 residues. The whole variable domain, remainder taken from reference TRBV18 and TRBJ2-7, is NAGVMQNPRHLVRRRGQEARLRCSPMKGHSHVYWYRQLPEEGLKFMVYLQKENIIDESGMPKERFSAEFPKEGPSILRIQQVVRGDSAAYFCASSPVPGQGRTTYEQYFGPGTRLTVT.

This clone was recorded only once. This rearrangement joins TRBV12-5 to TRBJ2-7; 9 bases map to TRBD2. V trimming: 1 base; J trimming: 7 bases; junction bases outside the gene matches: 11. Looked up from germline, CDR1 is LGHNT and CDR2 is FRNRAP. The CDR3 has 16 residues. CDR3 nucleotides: TGTGCTAGTGGTTTGGCTTTAGCGGGGGACCCGGGGGAGCAGTACTTC. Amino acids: CASGLALAGDPGEQYF.

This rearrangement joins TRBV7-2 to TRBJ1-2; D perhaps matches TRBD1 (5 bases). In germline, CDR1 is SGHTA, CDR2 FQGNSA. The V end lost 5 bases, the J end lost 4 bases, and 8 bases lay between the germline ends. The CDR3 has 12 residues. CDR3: CASSTGGYGYTF. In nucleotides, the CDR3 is TGTGCCAGCAGCACCGGGGGCTATGGCTACACCTTC.